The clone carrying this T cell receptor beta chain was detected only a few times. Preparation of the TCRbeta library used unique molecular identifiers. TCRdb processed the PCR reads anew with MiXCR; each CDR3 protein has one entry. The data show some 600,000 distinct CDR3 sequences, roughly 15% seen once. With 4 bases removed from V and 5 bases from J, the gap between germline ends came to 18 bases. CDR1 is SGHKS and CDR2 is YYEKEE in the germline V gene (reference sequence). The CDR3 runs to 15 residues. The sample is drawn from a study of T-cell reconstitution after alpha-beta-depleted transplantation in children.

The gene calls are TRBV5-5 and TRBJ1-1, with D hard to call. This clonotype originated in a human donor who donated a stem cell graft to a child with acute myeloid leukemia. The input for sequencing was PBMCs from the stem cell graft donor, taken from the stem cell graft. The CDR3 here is CASSKYEGVGTEAFF. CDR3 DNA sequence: TGTGCCAGCAGCAAGTATGAAGGCGTGGGGACTGAAGCTTTCTTT.